These 27 T cell receptor beta chains share one sample of origin, sequenced in a study of beta chain features in type 1 diabetes (dated by TCRdb to about 2018). Libraries were built with the immunoSEQ multiplex PCR assay. The High Capacity cDNA Reverse Transcription Kit was used to reverse transcribe all of the isolated RNA, meaning that expressed TCRB transcripts were what got sequenced. Imported from immuneACCESS, the table was reduced by TCRdb to in-frame sequences with V and J called. These copies leave out some clones; in studies compared against another copy, an unresolved V gene accounts for under half, and the cause of the remainder is not known. The sample has roughly 500,000 clones on record, approximately 30% of them singletons. Jointly, the top ten make up almost 0.065% of the sample. Sequencing used naive CD4+ T cells from blood. The cell subset or site label here, explained by the study, means: true naive CD4+ T cells. The source is a man aged 18 to 29 in good health.

For the CDR3, the DNA is TGTGCCAGCAGTTACTCGATTATACTAGCGCCAGAGACCCAGTACTTC. Its protein product is CASSYSIILAPETQYF. This chain uses TRBV6-5 with TRBJ2-5, with 7 bases identical to TRBD2. Germline values: CDR1 MNHEY, CDR2 SVGAGI. Losses at the gene ends were 0 bases for V and 4 bases for J; bases not matched to a gene: 8. The CDR3 totals 16 residues.

V gene TRBV5-1 combines with J gene TRBJ2-1; D remains ambiguous. Trimming pared 0 bases from V and 4 bases from J, leaving 14 bases between. The CDR3 has 16 amino acids. CDR1 SGHRS and CDR2 YFSETQ come from the germline V gene. CDR3 sequence reads: CASSLGASQLYNEQFF. CDR3 bases: TGCGCCAGCAGCTTGGGGGCTTCACAGCTTTACAATGAGCAGTTCTTC.

The rearrangement uses TRBV7-9 and TRBJ1-2; no firm D call. The CDR3 runs 12 residues. Per germline, CDR1 SEHNR and CDR2 FQNEAQ (reference sequence). V lost 5 bases and J 3 bases, leaving 7 bases between the germline ends. The DNA for the CDR3 is TGTGCCAGCAGCGTCGAGTACTATGGCTACACCTTC. It is translated as CASSVEYYGYTF.

This clone has just a few counts. The chain joins TRBV18 to TRBJ1-4; D is uncertain. The length of the CDR3 is 12 residues. V gave up 2 bases and J gave up 4 bases, with 2 bases separating them. Per the germline V gene, CDR1 is KGHSH and CDR2 is LQKENI. CDR3 coding DNA: TGTGCCAGCTCACCAAATAATGAAAAACTGTTTTTT. Translation: CASSPNNEKLFF. The full variable domain, completed using reference TRBV18 and TRBJ1-4, is NAGVMQNPRHLVRRRGQEARLRCSPMKGHSHVYWYRQLPEEGLKFMVYLQKENIIDESGMPKERFSAEFPKEGPSILRIQQVVRGDSAAYFCASSPNNEKLFFGSGTQLSVL.

This clone showed up just a few times. V is TRBV18 and J is TRBJ1-3, with no clear D. The CDR3 totals 16 residues. Germline V gene lookup returns CDR1 KGHSH and CDR2 LQKENI. V shed 2 bases and J shed 0 bases, with 11 bases lying between them. This CDR3 is CASSPIWKDSGNTIYF. CDR3 coding DNA: TGTGCCAGCTCACCAATATGGAAAGACTCTGGAAACACCATATATTTT.

This clone was counted only a few times. The V call is TRBV27, the J call TRBJ2-1, with D uncertain. This CDR3 contains 11 residues. V was shortened by 5 bases and J by 7 bases, with 6 bases between the two germline ends. CDR1 MNHEY and CDR2 SMNVEV come from the germline V gene (reference sequence). The CDR3 protein is CASSRVNEQFF. Here the CDR3 DNA reads TGTGCCAGCAGTCGAGTTAATGAGCAGTTCTTC.

V gene TRBV29-1 combines with J gene TRBJ1-2; a possible D gene is TRBD1 (6 bases). Trimming took 3 bases from V and 2 from J, leaving 16 bases between them. CDR1 and CDR2 from the germline V gene are SQVTM and ANQGSEA. CDR3 length: 15 residues. The CDR3, as DNA: TGCAGCGTTGATAGACCCGGACAGTTAAACTATGGCTACACCTTC. It is translated as CSVDRPGQLNYGYTF.

With respect to this clone: Within the sample, other DNA sequences also encode this same CDR3. This sequence joins TRBV7-9 and TRBJ2-7; D is unclear. In germline, CDR1 is SEHNR, CDR2 FQNEAQ (reference sequence). Deletions cut 5 bases from V and 4 bases from J, with 6 bases between. CDR3 length: 11 residues. The CDR3 loop reads CASSAQYEQYF. As DNA, the CDR3 is TGTGCCAGCAGCGCACAATACGAGCAGTACTTC.

The chain is built from TRBV19 and TRBJ2-7; D perhaps matches TRBD2 (6 bases). V lost 3 bases, J lost 0 bases, and 9 bases lay in between. Germline CDR1 and CDR2: LNHDA and SQIVND (reference sequence). The CDR3 is 14 residues long. The CDR3 is CASSIRESSYEQYF. DNA for the CDR3: TGTGCCAGTAGTATTCGGGAGAGCTCCTACGAGCAGTACTTC.

This clone came up a few times. The chain recombines TRBV28 with TRBJ2-1, with 7 positions matching TRBD1. The CDR3 is 12 amino acids. V trimming: 8 bases; J trimming: 7 bases; junction bases outside the gene matches: 5. Per germline, CDR1 MDHEN and CDR2 SYDVKM. The CDR3 spells CASGPRGNEQFF. As DNA, the CDR3 is TGTGCCAGCGGCCCCAGGGGGAATGAGCAGTTCTTC.

In DNA form, the CDR3 reads TGTGCCAGCAGCTTTGCGGGAACGGAAGCTTTCTTT. Its protein is CASSFAGTEAFF. The chain joins TRBV7-9 to TRBJ1-1; D is uncertain. The length of the CDR3 is 12 residues. V was cut by 3 bases and J by 8 bases, with 10 bases left in between. CDR1 SEHNR and CDR2 FQNEAQ come from the germline V gene (reference sequence).

V is TRBV7-2 and J is TRBJ1-2; 10 bases are shared with TRBD1. Germline V gene sequence: CDR1 SGHTA, CDR2 FQGNSA. The CDR3 runs to 14 residues. With 4 bases clipped from V and 5 bases from J, the junction kept 4 bases outside the gene matches. CDR3 protein: CASSSGQGKYGYTF. In nucleotides, the CDR3 is TGTGCCAGCAGCTCGGGACAGGGGAAATATGGCTACACCTTC.

This chain joins TRBV29-1 and TRBJ1-4; D gene ambiguous. From germline, CDR1 is SQVTM and CDR2 ANQGSEA. Between the trimmed V and J ends, which lost 5 bases and 3 bases, there was a span of 13 bases. The CDR3 runs to 14 residues. The CDR3: CSVSLHQSNEKLFF. The CDR3, as DNA: TGCAGCGTTTCCTTACACCAATCTAATGAAAAACTGTTTTTT.

The CDR3 DNA reads TGTGCCAGCGAGACTAGGTCGAACACCGGGGAGCTGTTTTTT. Amino acids: CASETRSNTGELFF. The chain employs TRBV9 and TRBJ2-2; D perhaps matches TRBD2 (6 bases). Germline V lookup: CDR1 SGDLS, CDR2 YYNGEE. The CDR3 contains 14 residues. V lost 7 bases to trimming and J lost 0 bases, with 10 bases between them. Full variable domain (outside the CDR3, taken from reference TRBV9 and TRBJ2-2): DSGVTQTPKHLITATGQRVTLRCSPRSGDLSVYWYQQSLDQGLQFLIQYYNGEERAKGNILERFSAQQFPDLHSELNLSSLELGDSALYFCASETRSNTGELFFGEGSRLTVL.

CDR3: CAWRGGHPNTEAFF. CDR3 nucleotide sequence: TGTGCCTGGAGGGGGGGACACCCGAACACTGAAGCTTTCTTT. The rearrangement links TRBV30 to TRBJ1-1; D is perhaps TRBD1 (6 bases). CDR1 and CDR2 from the germline V gene are GTSNPN and SVGIG (reference sequence). The CDR3 contains 14 residues. The germline V and J ends were trimmed by 3 bases and 1 base, with 12 bases remaining between them.

This clone has only a few counts. The V gene is TRBV29-1, the J gene TRBJ2-5; the D is unclear. Per the germline V gene, CDR1 is SQVTM and CDR2 is ANQGSEA. Trimming pared 0 bases from V and 7 bases from J, leaving 3 bases between. This CDR3 comprises 10 residues. CDR3 sequence: CSVEEGTQYF. CDR3 DNA sequence: TGCAGCGTTGAAGAAGGGACCCAGTACTTC. Full variable domain (remainder filled in from reference TRBV29-1 and TRBJ2-5): SAVISQKPSRDICQRGTSLTIQCQVDSQVTMMFWYRQQPGQSLTLIATANQGSEATYESGFVIDKFPISRPNLTFSTLTVSNMSPEDSSIYLCSVEEGTQYFGPGTRLLVL.

This clone was seen more than once but under ten times. The chain has TRBV19 and TRBJ2-1; TRBD1 or TRBD2 may be the D gene (5 bases each). There are 14 residues in the CDR3. Trimming stripped 7 bases from V and 3 bases from J, with 13 bases between. Germline V gives CDR1 LNHDA, CDR2 SQIVND (reference sequence). This CDR3 reads CASTLRGLYNEQFF. CDR3 nucleotides: TGTGCCAGTACCCTTCGGGGCCTCTACAATGAGCAGTTCTTC.

This clone was recorded a few times. This sequence joins TRBV29-1 and TRBJ1-3, with a weak D call TRBD1 (6 bases). The CDR3 sequence is 13 residues long. The V end was cut by 7 bases, the J end by 5 bases, with 15 bases between. Germline loops: CDR1 SQVTM, CDR2 ANQGSEA. The CDR3 loop is CSAVTGLRNTIYF. The CDR3 DNA follows: TGCAGCGCCGTCACAGGGCTGCGAAACACCATATATTTT.

The gene calls are TRBV15 and TRBJ1-5, with D tentatively TRBD1 (6 bases). Germline CDR1 is LNHNV and CDR2 is YYDKDF (reference sequence). This CDR3 has 15 residues. V was pared by 4 bases and J by 6 bases, with 16 bases between. The CDR3 coding sequence is TGTGCCACCAGCAAGGTTTGGGGGGCCGGTCAGCCCCAGCATTTT. Translated: CATSKVWGAGQPQHF.

For this clone: A read error may explain this, as a much larger clone is one base away. The chain joins TRBV7-3 to TRBJ2-3, with no clear D. The CDR3 covers 12 residues. Germline values: CDR1 SGHTA, CDR2 FQGTGA. V lost 3 bases and J 2 bases, leaving 3 bases between the germline ends. Here the CDR3 DNA reads TGTGCCAGCAGCTTTAACACAGATACGCAGTATTTT. It translates to CASSFNTDTQYF.

The J gene is TRBJ2-1, the V gene TRBV7-2; D is undetermined. CDR3 length: 12 amino acids. Germline V lookup: CDR1 SGHTA, CDR2 FQGNSA. Trimming pared 1 base from V and 12 bases from J, leaving 10 bases between. The CDR3 DNA reads as TGTGCCAGCAGCTTAGAAATTAAGGGGCAGTTCTTC. Its protein product is CASSLEIKGQFF.

V gene TRBV4-1 combines with J gene TRBJ2-1; TRBD2 agrees at 11 bases. CDR1 is MGHRA, CDR2 YSYEKL, per germline. V shed 1 base and J 0 bases; nucleotides not matched to a gene: 5. The CDR3 consists of 18 residues. The CDR3, as DNA: TGCGCCAGCAGCCAAGGACTAGCGGGGCCGATCTCCTACAATGAGCAGTTCTTC. Amino acid sequence: CASSQGLAGPISYNEQFF.

CDR3 loop: CASSLQTLVGEKLFF. CDR3 nucleotides: TGTGCCAGCAGCCTGCAGACGCTAGTGGGTGAAAAACTGTTTTTT. The genes are TRBV5-4 and TRBJ1-4; the D is unclear. This CDR3 region has 15 residues. Trimming took 4 bases from V and 7 from J, leaving 17 bases between them. Looked up from germline, CDR1 is SGHNT and CDR2 is YYREEE (reference sequence).

This chain links TRBV11-2 with TRBJ2-1; 8 nucleotides agree with TRBD2. Germline V CDR1 and CDR2: SGHAT, FQNNGV. Trimming cost V 5 bases and J 0 bases; bases outside gene matches: 6. The CDR3 length is 16 residues. As DNA, the CDR3 is TGTGCCAGCAGCATATTGAGCGGGAGCTCCTACAATGAGCAGTTCTTC. Amino acids: CASSILSGSSYNEQFF. The whole variable domain, remainder taken from reference TRBV11-2 and TRBJ2-1, is EAGVAQSPRYKIIEKRQSVAFWCNPISGHATLYWYQQILGQGPKLLIQFQNNGVVDDSQLPKDRFSAERLKGVDSTLKIQPAKLEDSAVYLCASSILSGSSYNEQFFGPGTRLTVL.

The J gene is TRBJ2-3, the V gene TRBV11-2, with TRBD2 as a possible D gene (6 bases). Deletions cut 3 bases from V and 4 bases from J, with 14 bases between. CDR1 is SGHAT and CDR2 is FQNNGV in the germline V gene. The CDR3 runs to 15 residues. Written as DNA, the CDR3 is TGTGCCAGCAGCTTCCTGCGGGGAAAGGCAGATACGCAGTATTTT. Protein product: CASSFLRGKADTQYF.

The chain couples TRBV5-1 to TRBJ2-5; D might be TRBD1 (5 bases). Trimming took 0 bases from V and 5 from J, leaving 11 bases between them. This CDR3 spans 14 amino acids. In germline, CDR1 is SGHRS, CDR2 YFSETQ. CDR3 DNA: TGCGCCAGCAGCTTGGTGGGGCTATGGGAGACCCAGTACTTC. Translated: CASSLVGLWETQYF.

This clone was counted many times. Here the CDR3 reads CASSLWLAGTYNEQFF. CDR3 nucleotides: TGTGCCAGCAGCTTATGGCTAGCGGGAACCTACAATGAGCAGTTCTTC. The chain carries TRBV7-9 and TRBJ2-1; 9 bases align to TRBD2. J lost 2 bases, V lost 2 bases, and 4 bases had no gene match. The CDR3 has 16 amino acids. CDR1 SEHNR and CDR2 FQNEAQ come from the germline V gene (reference sequence).